This T cell receptor (beta chain) was retrieved from a study of sequential checkpoint blockade in melanoma. Study background: Patients were randomized 1:1 to nivolumab-then-ipilimumab or ipilimumab-then-nivolumab first-line.

This clone showed up just a few times. The table came from immunoSEQ multiplex PCR; TCRdb's copy has only in-frame clones and leaves some out. The top ten clones hold roughly 15% of a sample with about 4,200 clones, around 24% of them seen once. CDR3 size: 14 residues. Germline CDR1 and CDR2: LGHNT and FRNRAP. Unmatched junction bases numbered 4, after V lost 4 bases and J lost 4 bases. Treatment defined: randomized to nivolumab then ipilimumab (arm A) or the reverse (arm B). The sample here was tumor tissue (inferred from file names), taken from a patient given nivolumab and ipilimumab in sequence. The V call is TRBV12-5, the J call TRBJ1-3; 7 bases are shared with TRBD1. The receptor was isolated from a human donor with melanoma. CDR3 loop: CASGWMTGGNTIYF. Written as DNA, the CDR3 is TGTGCTAGTGGTTGGATGACAGGGGGAAACACCATATATTTT.